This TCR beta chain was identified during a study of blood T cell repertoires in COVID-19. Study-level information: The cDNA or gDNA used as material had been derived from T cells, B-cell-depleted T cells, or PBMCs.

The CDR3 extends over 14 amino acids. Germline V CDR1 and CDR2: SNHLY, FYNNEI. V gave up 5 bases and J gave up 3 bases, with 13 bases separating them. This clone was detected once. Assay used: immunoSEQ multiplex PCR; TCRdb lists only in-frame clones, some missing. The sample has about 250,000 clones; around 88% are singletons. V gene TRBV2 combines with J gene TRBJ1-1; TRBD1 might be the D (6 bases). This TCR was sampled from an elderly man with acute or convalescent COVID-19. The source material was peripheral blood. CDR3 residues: CASSKRGGDTEAFF. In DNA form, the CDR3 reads TGTGCCAGCAGTAAAAGGGGGGGAGACACTGAAGCTTTCTTT.